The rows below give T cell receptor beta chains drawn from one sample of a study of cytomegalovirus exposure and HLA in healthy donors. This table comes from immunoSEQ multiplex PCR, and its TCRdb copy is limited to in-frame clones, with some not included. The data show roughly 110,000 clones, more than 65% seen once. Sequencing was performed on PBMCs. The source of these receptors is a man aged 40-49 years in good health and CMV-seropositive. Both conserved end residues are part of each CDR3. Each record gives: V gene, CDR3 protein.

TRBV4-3	CASSRQTGLSGNTIYF
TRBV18	CASQNKQGTTEAFF
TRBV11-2	CASSPRQAGAGETQYF
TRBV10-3	CATNRDVYGYTF
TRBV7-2	CASSLAAQGLNF
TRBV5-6	CASSPRTGDIGYTF
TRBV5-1	CASSRLTSGGGNEQFF
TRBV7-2	CASSTRGYTGELFF
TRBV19	CASSIRTGIGLREQYF
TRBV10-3	CAISESIQISGNTIYF
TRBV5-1	CAIGDRVAGNTIYF
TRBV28	CASSLPQGTYEQYF
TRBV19	CASSINQGETYEQYF